This section outlines one TCR beta chain sequence together with its context. Its antigen remains unknown. This record comes from a study of shared clonotypes between healthy human individuals. Study-level information: Each donor had three CD4 naive, three CD4 memory, two CD8 naive and one CD8 memory plate.

The germline gives CDR1 LGHNA, CDR2 YSLEER. The junction had 3 bases not matched to a gene; V was cut back by 0 bases and J by 3 bases. The CDR3 loop spans 15 amino acids. Clones were sequenced by immunoSEQ multiplex PCR, and TCRdb holds only the in-frame ones, with some missing. The table includes about 2.4 million clones, approximately 90% detected once. Study-wide points: Sequencing depth was predicted to influence how clonotypes are shared among donors.

The specimen sequenced was naive CD4+ T cells sorted from blood. This sample's subset: CD45RA+ positively selected. This chain uses TRBV4-3 with TRBJ2-3; 7 nucleotides agree with TRBD1. The source is a man aged 18-30 years in good health. CDR3 region: CASSQETGSTDTQYF. The CDR3, as DNA: TGCGCCAGCAGCCAAGAGACAGGGAGTACAGATACGCAGTATTTT.